The present T cell receptor (beta chain) was sequenced within a study of technical replicates of blood from four donors. Clones were read by immunoSEQ multiplex PCR, and TCRdb kept only the in-frame ones, dropping some. The repertoire holds some 85,000 clones, with around 94% as singletons. Trimming took 1 base from V and 5 from J; bases not matched to a gene: 3. Germline loops: CDR1 SGHKS, CDR2 YYEKEE (reference sequence). This CDR3 is 14 amino acids long. The V call is TRBV5-5, the J call TRBJ2-7; 10 bases line up with TRBD2. The sequence was collected from a human donor in good health. The specimen sequenced was T cells isolated from PBMCs. CDR3 protein: CASSLFGTSDEQYF. CDR3 nucleotide sequence: TGTGCCAGCAGCTTGTTCGGGACTAGCGACGAGCAGTACTTC.